This T cell receptor beta chain was found in a study of shared clonotypes between healthy human individuals. This CDR3 spans 15 amino acids. The V and J ends lost 5 bases and 0 bases respectively, with 10 bases between them. CDR1 and CDR2 from the germline V gene are SGHTA and FQGNSA. Sequenced by immunoSEQ multiplex PCR; TCRdb stores in-frame clones only, minus some. The sample has about 1,800,000 clones, over 85% seen once. CD45RO negativity and positive selection for CCR7 defined naive CD8 cells, a population that excluded terminally differentiated effector memory CD45RA+ cells. The sequencing sample was made of naive CD8+ T cells sorted from blood. This chain joins TRBV7-2 and TRBJ1-4; D uncertain. This sequence originates from a man between 18 and 35 years old in good health. CDR3 DNA: TGTGCCAGCAGCCCCTACTTCACAACTAATGAAAAACTGTTTTTT. Its translation is CASSPYFTTNEKLFF.